This entry concerns a single T cell receptor beta chain. The antigen remains undetermined. The data stem from a study of cytomegalovirus exposure and HLA in healthy donors. Study-wide points: According to the study, roughly 160 TCR beta chains were cytomegalovirus-associated. A further, later analysis showed that HLA-associated TCR beta chains (compared with equally common others) were more clonally expanded. As immune exposure information, only CMV serostatus was available.

Both 60 Vbeta primers and 13 Jbeta primers went into the PCR. The table came from immunoSEQ multiplex PCR; TCRdb's copy has only in-frame clones and leaves some out. The table lists about 220,000 clones, roughly 80% of them singletons. The source of this sequence is a man aged 40-49 years in good health and CMV-seropositive. The source material was PBMCs.

DNA for the CDR3: TGCAGCGTCGATGGGGGACAGGGGTCCTACGAGCAGTACTTC. It codes for CSVDGGQGSYEQYF. V gene TRBV29-1 combines with J gene TRBJ2-7, with 10 positions matching TRBD1. The V and J ends lost 6 bases and 1 base, in that order; junction bases with no gene match: 6. Germline V lookup: CDR1 SQVTM, CDR2 ANQGSEA. This CDR3 has 14 residues.